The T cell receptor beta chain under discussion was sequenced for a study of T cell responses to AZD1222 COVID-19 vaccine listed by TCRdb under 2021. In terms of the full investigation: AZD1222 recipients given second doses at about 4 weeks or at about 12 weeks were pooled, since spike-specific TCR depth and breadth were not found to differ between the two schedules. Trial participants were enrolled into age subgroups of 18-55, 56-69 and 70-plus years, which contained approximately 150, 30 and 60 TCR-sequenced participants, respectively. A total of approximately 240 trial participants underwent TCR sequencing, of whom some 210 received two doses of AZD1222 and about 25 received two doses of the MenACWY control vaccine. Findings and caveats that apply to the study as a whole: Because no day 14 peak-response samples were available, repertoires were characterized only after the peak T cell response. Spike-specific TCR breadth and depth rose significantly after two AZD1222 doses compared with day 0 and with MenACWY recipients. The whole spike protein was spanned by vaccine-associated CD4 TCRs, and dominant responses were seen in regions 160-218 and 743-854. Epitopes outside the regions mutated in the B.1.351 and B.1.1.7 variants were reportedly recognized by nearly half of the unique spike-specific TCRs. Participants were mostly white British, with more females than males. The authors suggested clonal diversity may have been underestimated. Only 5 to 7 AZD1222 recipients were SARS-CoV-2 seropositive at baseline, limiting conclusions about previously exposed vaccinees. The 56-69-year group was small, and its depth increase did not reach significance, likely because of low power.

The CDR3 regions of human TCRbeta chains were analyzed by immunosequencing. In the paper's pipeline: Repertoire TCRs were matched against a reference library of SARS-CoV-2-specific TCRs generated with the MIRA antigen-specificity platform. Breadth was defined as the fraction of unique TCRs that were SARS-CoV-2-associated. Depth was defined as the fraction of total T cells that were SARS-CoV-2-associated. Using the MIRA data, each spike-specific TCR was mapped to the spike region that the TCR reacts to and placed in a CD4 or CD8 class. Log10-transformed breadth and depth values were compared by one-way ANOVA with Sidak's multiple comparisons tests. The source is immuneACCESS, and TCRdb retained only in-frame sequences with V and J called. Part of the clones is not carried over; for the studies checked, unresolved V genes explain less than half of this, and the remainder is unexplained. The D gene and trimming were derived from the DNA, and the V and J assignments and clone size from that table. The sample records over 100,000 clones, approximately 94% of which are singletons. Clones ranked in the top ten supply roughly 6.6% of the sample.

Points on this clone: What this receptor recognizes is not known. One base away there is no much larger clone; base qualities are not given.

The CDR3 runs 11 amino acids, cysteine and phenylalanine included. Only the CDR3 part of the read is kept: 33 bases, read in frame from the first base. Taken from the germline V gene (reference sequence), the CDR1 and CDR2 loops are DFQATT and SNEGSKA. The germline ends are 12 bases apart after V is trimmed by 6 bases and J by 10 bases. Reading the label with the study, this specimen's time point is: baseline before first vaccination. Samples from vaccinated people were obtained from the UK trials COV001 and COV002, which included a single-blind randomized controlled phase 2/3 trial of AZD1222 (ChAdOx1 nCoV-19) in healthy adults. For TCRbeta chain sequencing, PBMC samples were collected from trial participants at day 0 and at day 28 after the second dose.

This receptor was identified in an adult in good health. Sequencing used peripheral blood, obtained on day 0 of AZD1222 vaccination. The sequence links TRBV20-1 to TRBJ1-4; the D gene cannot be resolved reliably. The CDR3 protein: CSATPGRKLFF. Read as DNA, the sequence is TGCAGTGCGACCCCAGGCCGAAAACTGTTTTTT.